These 27 T cell receptor beta chains came from one sample sequenced in a study of cytomegalovirus exposure and HLA in healthy donors. Use of 60 Vbeta and 13 Jbeta primers characterized the PCR. Method: immunoSEQ multiplex PCR; TCRdb's copy keeps in-frame clones and lacks some. The sample shows over 150,000 clones, about 82% of them seen only once. The sample comprised PBMCs. Every receptor here comes from a male donor in good health and CMV-seronegative.

The genes are TRBV7-2 and TRBJ1-3; perhaps TRBD1 as D (6 bases). From germline, CDR1 is SGHTA and CDR2 FQGNSA. The V end was cut by 5 bases, the J end by 2 bases, with 13 bases between. The CDR3 loop spans 15 amino acids. The CDR3 DNA sequence: TGTGCCAGCAGCGAAACAGGGCGTACTGGAAACACCATATATTTT. Protein sequence: CASSETGRTGNTIYF.

The V call is TRBV7-2, the J call TRBJ1-5; D possibly corresponds to TRBD1 (6 bases). Germline CDR1 is SGHTA and CDR2 is FQGNSA. This CDR3 has 15 amino acids. V lost 1 base and J lost 0, with 7 bases in between. The DNA of the CDR3 is TGTGCCAGCAGCTTAGTCAGGGGTAGCAATCAGCCCCAGCATTTT. Translated, it gives CASSLVRGSNQPQHF.

In regard to this clone: Different DNA sequences within this sample yield the same CDR3. The CDR3 here is CASSRNTEAFF. The CDR3 region has the DNA TGTGCCAGCAGCCGGAACACTGAAGCTTTCTTT. The chain has TRBV6-5 and TRBJ1-1, with D unresolved. Germline-derived CDR1 and CDR2 are MNHEY and SVGAGI. The length of the CDR3 is 11 residues. The ends were cut back, 6 bases at V and 1 base at J, with 3 bases in the middle.

The chain carries TRBV5-1 and TRBJ1-4; TRBD1 matches at 10 bases. Germline-derived CDR1 and CDR2 are SGHRS and YFSETQ. The CDR3 loop spans 19 amino acids. Losses at the gene ends were 0 bases for V and 4 bases for J; bases not matched to a gene: 12. CDR3 coding DNA: TGCGCCAGCAGCTTGGTGCCCCCGGGACAGGGGACCGTTAATGAAAAACTGTTTTTT. It codes for CASSLVPPGQGTVNEKLFF. Full variable domain (outside the CDR3, taken from reference TRBV5-1 and TRBJ1-4): KAGVTQTPRYLIKTRGQQVTLSCSPISGHRSVSWYQQTPGQGLQFLFEYFSETQRNKGNFPGRFSGRQFSNSRSEMNVSTLELGDSALYLCASSLVPPGQGTVNEKLFFGSGTQLSVL.

This chain joins TRBV5-1 and TRBJ2-5; 11 bases agree with TRBD2. The CDR3 is made up of 15 amino acids. With V trimmed by 4 bases and J by 7 bases, 9 bases remained unmatched. CDR1 and CDR2 from the germline V gene are SGHRS and YFSETQ. CDR3 in amino acids: CASSPTSGDAMTQYF. In DNA form, the CDR3 reads TGCGCCAGCAGCCCGACTAGCGGGGACGCTATGACCCAGTACTTC.

J is TRBJ2-3 and V is TRBV18, with TRBD2 matching over 12 bases. The CDR3 is made up of 16 amino acids. Germline V gene data show CDR1 as KGHSH and CDR2 as LQKENI. After removal of 6 bases from V and 3 bases from J, the junction contained 7 bases not matched to a gene. The CDR3 DNA reads TGTGCCAGCTCCCCGACTAGCGGGAGTTGGACAGATACGCAGTATTTT. Translated, it gives CASSPTSGSWTDTQYF.

The chain links TRBV5-6 to TRBJ2-5; 13 bases are shared with TRBD2. Per the germline V gene, CDR1 is SGHDT and CDR2 is YYEEEE. V lost 4 bases to trimming and J lost 5 bases; unmatched junction nucleotides: 8. The CDR3 totals 16 residues. In DNA form, the CDR3 reads TGTGCCAGCAGCACTATACTAGCGGGGGGGTGGGAGACCCAGTACTTC. Protein sequence: CASSTILAGGWETQYF.

V gene TRBV30 combines with J gene TRBJ2-7, with 10 bases identical to TRBD1. V was pared by 2 bases and J by 0 bases, with 4 bases of the junction left unmatched. The CDR3 extends over 15 amino acids. Germline V gene data show CDR1 as GTSNPN and CDR2 as SVGIG (reference sequence). The CDR3 reads CAWSLGTGVSYEQYF. Here the CDR3 DNA reads TGTGCCTGGAGTTTAGGGACAGGGGTCTCCTACGAGCAGTACTTC.

The V call is TRBV5-1, the J call TRBJ2-7; D perhaps matches TRBD1 (5 bases). The CDR3 has 14 residues. Germline lookup yields CDR1 SGHRS and CDR2 YFSETQ. Trimming removed 0 bases from V and 0 bases from J, with 7 bases in between. The CDR3 sequence is CASSLGQSSYEQYF. CDR3 DNA sequence: TGCGCCAGCAGCTTGGGACAGAGCTCCTACGAGCAGTACTTC.

Regarding this clone: At one of its ends the junction is not consistent with the germline gene, which may arise from a read error. The CDR3 nucleotides read TGTGCTAGCAGCTACCAACTAGCGGGAGGGTGGGAGACCCAGTACTTC. It encodes CASSYQLAGGWETQYF. J is TRBJ2-5 and V is TRBV7-7; 13 bases map to TRBD2. CDR1 SSHAT and CDR2 FNYEAQ come from the germline V gene (reference sequence). This CDR3 is built from 16 residues.

V gene TRBV5-6 combines with J gene TRBJ2-1, with 7 bases aligning to TRBD2. V trimming: 3 bases; J trimming: 4 bases; junction bases outside the gene matches: 16. Germline-derived CDR1 and CDR2 are SGHDT and YYEEEE. The CDR3 is 18 residues long. The CDR3 sequence: CASSSSGGRALVYNEQFF. As DNA, the CDR3 is TGTGCCAGCAGCTCGAGTGGGGGGAGGGCCCTCGTGTACAATGAGCAGTTCTTC. Full variable domain (outside the CDR3, taken from reference TRBV5-6 and TRBJ2-1): DAGVTQSPTHLIKTRGQQVTLRCSPKSGHDTVSWYQQALGQGPQFIFQYYEEEERQRGNFPDRFSGHQFPNYSSELNVNALLLGDSALYLCASSSSGGRALVYNEQFFGPGTRLTVL.

The chain has TRBV5-3 and TRBJ2-7; no definite D call. TRBV5-3 is known as an ORF, though its function is uncertain. The CDR3 is made up of 14 amino acids. Deletions cut 0 bases from V and 9 bases from J, with 16 bases between. For the CDR3, the DNA is TGTGCCAGAAGCTTGGAAGGATCGCGTAGCCGGCAGTACTTC. It encodes CARSLEGSRSRQYF.

The CDR3 nucleotides read TGCGCCAGCAGCTTGGTTGGACTAGCGGGAGGGAAGATATTGAACAATGAGCAGTTCTTC. This gives the protein CASSLVGLAGGKILNNEQFF. The chain links TRBV5-1 to TRBJ2-1, with 15 bases fitting TRBD2. J was trimmed by 5 bases and V by 0 bases; bases with no gene match: 12. CDR1 is SGHRS, CDR2 YFSETQ, per germline. The CDR3 is 20 residues long.

The V gene is TRBV27, the J gene TRBJ2-3; 8 bases are shared with TRBD2. V lost 2 bases, J lost 1 base, and 2 bases stayed unmatched. Germline V gene lookup returns CDR1 MNHEY and CDR2 SMNVEV (reference sequence). The CDR3 contains 15 residues. CDR3 loop: CASSLAGGRTDTQYF. In DNA form, the CDR3 reads TGTGCCAGCAGTTTAGCGGGGGGCCGCACAGATACGCAGTATTTT.

The chain joins TRBV7-2 to TRBJ2-3; D call uncertain. The CDR3 runs 17 residues. Germline V lookup: CDR1 SGHTA, CDR2 FQGNSA. V was clipped by 3 bases and J by 2 bases, with 18 bases between them. CDR3 DNA sequence: TGTGCCAGCAGCTTCCCAACATGGCAGGTGAACACAGATACGCAGTATTTT. This codes for CASSFPTWQVNTDTQYF.

This clone was detected only a few times. The chain is built from TRBV11-2 and TRBJ1-2, with D uncertain. Trimming cost V 5 bases and J 4 bases, with 14 bases left between them. The length of the CDR3 is 14 residues. The germline V gene has CDR1 SGHAT and CDR2 FQNNGV. The CDR3, as DNA: TGTGCCAGCAGCCCCCCTCGGAGGGCCTATGGCTACACCTTC. It encodes CASSPPRRAYGYTF.

This clone showed up just a few times. The rearrangement links TRBV27 to TRBJ2-2; the D gene is possibly TRBD1 (6 bases). The V gene lost 4 bases and the J gene lost 7 bases, with 10 bases spanning the gap. Germline-derived CDR1 and CDR2 are MNHEY and SMNVEV (reference sequence). This CDR3 contains 13 residues. The CDR3 here is CASSYRVDGELFF. The CDR3 DNA follows: TGTGCCAGCAGTTACAGGGTCGACGGGGAGCTGTTTTTT.

This chain joins TRBV5-6 and TRBJ2-5; TRBD1 aligns across 7 bases. CDR3 length equals 13 residues. Germline V lookup: CDR1 SGHDT, CDR2 YYEEEE. Trimming took 5 bases from V and 4 from J; bases not matched to a gene: 5. This chain's CDR3 is CASRSRGPETQYF. CDR3 nucleotide sequence: TGTGCCAGCAGATCGAGGGGGCCAGAGACCCAGTACTTC.

The rearrangement links TRBV7-3 to TRBJ2-3, with 9 nucleotides matching TRBD2. The junction had 9 bases not matched to a gene; V was cut back by 6 bases and J by 2 bases. CDR1 is SGHTA and CDR2 is FQGTGA in the germline V gene. The CDR3 has 16 amino acids. The DNA for the CDR3 is TGTGCCAGCAGACCCCCCGGGACTAGCCCCACAGATACGCAGTATTTT. This codes for CASRPPGTSPTDTQYF.

A remark on this clone: The same CDR3 is also encoded by other DNA sequences in this sample. The chain combines TRBV5-1 with TRBJ2-7; D unclear. In germline, CDR1 is SGHRS, CDR2 YFSETQ. V lost 0 bases, J lost 0 bases, and 7 bases lay in between. The CDR3 length is 14 residues. The CDR3 DNA follows: TGCGCCAGCAGCTTGGCCGGTAGCTCCTACGAGCAGTACTTC. It specifies CASSLAGSSYEQYF. The full variable domain, rest sourced from reference TRBV5-1 and TRBJ2-7, is KAGVTQTPRYLIKTRGQQVTLSCSPISGHRSVSWYQQTPGQGLQFLFEYFSETQRNKGNFPGRFSGRQFSNSRSEMNVSTLELGDSALYLCASSLAGSSYEQYFGPGTRLTVT.

The gene calls are TRBV19 and TRBJ2-6; a possible D gene is TRBD2 (5 bases). Trimming left V 4 bases short and J 0 bases short, with 13 bases between. Germline CDR1 reads LNHDA; CDR2 reads SQIVND (reference sequence). The CDR3 consists of 17 residues. This chain's CDR3 is CASSTTGMGSGANVLTF. CDR3 sequence (DNA): TGTGCCAGTAGTACCACCGGGATGGGCTCTGGGGCCAACGTCCTGACTTTC. The variable domain in full, with the rest retrieved from reference TRBV19 and TRBJ2-6, is DGGITQSPKYLFRKEGQNVTLSCEQNLNHDAMYWYRQDPGQGLRLIYYSQIVNDFQKGDIAEGYSVSREKKESFPLTVTSAQKNPTAFYLCASSTTGMGSGANVLTFGAGSRLTVL.

This sequence joins TRBV19 and TRBJ2-2, with 7 bases fitting TRBD1. Germline V gene sequence: CDR1 LNHDA, CDR2 SQIVND (reference sequence). This CDR3 has 14 amino acids. Trimming at V came to 5 bases and at J to 6 bases, leaving 6 bases not matched to a gene. The CDR3: CASSVTQGAGELFF. The CDR3, as DNA: TGTGCCAGTAGTGTTACCCAGGGGGCCGGGGAGCTGTTTTTT.

This chain joins TRBV10-3 and TRBJ1-2, with a tentative D call TRBD1 (6 bases). The CDR3 totals 13 residues. Per the germline V gene, CDR1 is ENHRY and CDR2 is SYGVKD. With 1 base removed from V and 6 bases from J, the gap between germline ends came to 9 bases. CDR3 DNA: TGTGCCATCAGTGAGTGGCAGGGGCATGGCTACACCTTC. Residues: CAISEWQGHGYTF.

J is TRBJ2-7 and V is TRBV28; 7 bases are a match to TRBD1. V lost 4 bases to trimming and J lost 0 bases; unmatched junction nucleotides: 9. CDR1 and CDR2 from the germline V gene are MDHEN and SYDVKM. This CDR3 has 16 residues. CDR3: CASSSRYRGGSYEQYF. CDR3 DNA: TGTGCCAGCAGTTCCCGTTACAGGGGCGGCTCCTACGAGCAGTACTTC.

V and J are TRBV5-4 and TRBJ2-2, with a possible D match to TRBD1 (5 bases). The CDR3 is made up of 14 amino acids. V shed 0 bases and J shed 5 bases, with 8 bases lying between them. Germline assignment: CDR1 SGHNT and CDR2 YYREEE (reference sequence). The CDR3 sequence is CASSLDGQTGELFF. The CDR3 nucleotides read TGTGCCAGCAGCTTGGACGGACAAACCGGGGAGCTGTTTTTT.

The chain employs TRBV10-3 and TRBJ1-6; the match to TRBD1 covers 7 bases. V shed 6 bases and J 5 bases; nucleotides not matched to a gene: 7. Germline assignment: CDR1 ENHRY and CDR2 SYGVKD. The CDR3 length is 15 residues. The CDR3 sequence: CAIRKDRADNSPLHF. Written as DNA, the CDR3 is TGTGCCATCAGGAAAGACAGGGCGGATAATTCACCCCTCCACTTT.

This chain uses TRBV11-2 with TRBJ1-4; TRBD1 matches at 7 bases. This CDR3 spans 14 amino acids. Trimming removed 5 bases from V and 5 bases from J; junction bases left unmatched: 5. Germline CDR1 and CDR2: SGHAT and FQNNGV. This CDR3 reads CASSPGQYNEKLFF. As DNA, the CDR3 is TGTGCCAGCAGCCCGGGACAGTACAATGAAAAACTGTTTTTT.